This T cell receptor (beta chain) was recorded in a study of shared clonotypes between healthy human individuals. The study's findings and limits: An anticipated effect of sequencing depth on clonotype sharing among donors was recognized.

The protocol was immunoSEQ multiplex PCR, while the TCRdb copy is restricted to in-frame clones and leaves out a portion. Counted here are 2 million or so clones, 95% occurring once; the ten biggest clones make up under 0.15%. This CDR3 comprises 16 residues. V was pared by 0 bases and J by 0 bases, with 11 bases between. Germline CDR1 is WNHNN and CDR2 is SYGVQD (reference sequence). To note about this clone: Its antigen remains unidentified.

This chain uses TRBV10-1 with TRBJ1-1; D is ambiguous. This receptor was obtained from a man aged 18-30 years in good health. Specimen: naive CD4+ T cells sorted from blood. The subset: CD45RA+ positively selected. CDR3 region: CASSESAGPMNTEAFF. CDR3 DNA: TGCGCCAGCAGTGAGTCGGCGGGCCCTATGAACACTGAAGCTTTCTTT.